Listed below are T cell receptor beta chains from one sample, sequenced in a study of cytomegalovirus exposure and HLA in healthy donors. Only in-frame clones appear in the TCRdb table, and some are missing; sequencing was by immunoSEQ multiplex PCR. Among 90,000 to 150,000 clones listed, 77% were seen once. The sequenced material came from PBMCs. The origin of the receptors is a human donor in good health. CDR3s include the opening cysteine and the closing phenylalanine or tryptophan. D genes are given only for firm matches. Expanded clones get a size class; other rows say once, few or many, or leave the size out.

abundance: .; j_gene: TRBJ2-5; v_gene: TRBV11-2; d_gene: .; CDR3aa: CASSLQGQETQYF; CDR3nt: TGTGCCAGCAGCCTCCAGGGTCAAGAGACCCAGTACTTC
abundance: few; j_gene: TRBJ2-7; v_gene: TRBV2; d_gene: .; CDR3aa: CASSALFKKGGNEQYF; CDR3nt: TGTGCCAGCAGTGCCCTTTTTAAGAAGGGCGGGAACGAGCAGTACTTC
abundance: .; j_gene: TRBJ2-7; v_gene: TRBV6-1; d_gene: .; CDR3aa: CASSELGLPGYEQYF; CDR3nt: TGTGCCAGCAGTGAACTGGGCTTGCCGGGGTACGAGCAGTACTTC
abundance: .; j_gene: TRBJ1-5; v_gene: TRBV5-6; d_gene: TRBD1; CDR3aa: CASSPGTGASNQPQHF; CDR3nt: TGTGCCAGCAGCCCCGGGACAGGGGCTAGCAATCAGCCCCAGCATTTT
abundance: .; j_gene: TRBJ2-7; v_gene: TRBV6-5; d_gene: TRBD2; CDR3aa: CANSYGEGFYEQYF; CDR3nt: TGTGCCAACAGTTATGGGGAGGGATTCTACGAGCAGTACTTC
abundance: .; j_gene: TRBJ2-2; v_gene: TRBV7-2; d_gene: .; CDR3aa: CASRPQSTGELFF; CDR3nt: TGTGCCAGCAGGCCACAGTCCACCGGGGAGCTGTTTTTT
abundance: .; j_gene: TRBJ1-3; v_gene: TRBV5-1; d_gene: .; CDR3aa: CASSLRESDSTGNTIYF; CDR3nt: TGCGCCAGCAGCTTACGGGAATCGGACAGTACTGGAAACACCATATATTTT
abundance: .; j_gene: TRBJ2-1; v_gene: TRBV6-5; d_gene: .; CDR3aa: CASSRPPSSYNEQFF; CDR3nt: TGTGCCAGCAGCAGGCCACCCAGCTCCTACAATGAGCAGTTCTTC
abundance: .; j_gene: TRBJ2-7; v_gene: TRBV6-6; d_gene: TRBD2; CDR3aa: CASSGGRAGEQYF; CDR3nt: TGTGCCAGCAGTGGGGGGAGGGCGGGGGAGCAGTACTTC
abundance: once; j_gene: TRBJ1-1; v_gene: TRBV10-3; d_gene: .; CDR3aa: CAISERGNTEAFF; CDR3nt: TGTGCCATCAGTGAACGGGGAAACACTGAAGCTTTCTTT